This T cell receptor beta chain was documented in a study of cytomegalovirus exposure and HLA in healthy donors. V lost 3 bases to trimming and J lost 4 bases; unmatched junction nucleotides: 7. The germline CDR1 and CDR2 sequences are SGDLS and YYNGEE. CDR3 length equals 14 residues. Study-level points and caveats: The study listed some 160 cytomegalovirus-associated TCR beta chains.

Comment on this clone: The antigen is not known.

Assay: immunoSEQ multiplex PCR; the TCRdb copy retains only in-frame clones and omits some. Among about 55,000 clones listed, approximately 90% were seen once. This receptor was identified in a man younger than 35 in good health and CMV-seronegative. The specimen sequenced was PBMCs. V gene TRBV9 combines with J gene TRBJ2-7; 7 nucleotides match TRBD2. The CDR3 spells CASSEGLTSYEQYF. DNA of the CDR3: TGTGCCAGCAGCGAGGGACTAACATCTTACGAGCAGTACTTC.